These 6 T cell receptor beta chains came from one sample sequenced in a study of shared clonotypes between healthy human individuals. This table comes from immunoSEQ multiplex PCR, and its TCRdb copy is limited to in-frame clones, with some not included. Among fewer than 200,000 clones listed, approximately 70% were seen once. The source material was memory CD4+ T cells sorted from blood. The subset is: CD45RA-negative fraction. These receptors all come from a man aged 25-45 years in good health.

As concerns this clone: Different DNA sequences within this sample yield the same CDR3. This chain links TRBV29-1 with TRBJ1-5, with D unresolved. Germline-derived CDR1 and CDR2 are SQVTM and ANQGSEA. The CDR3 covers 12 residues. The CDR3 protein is CSVGGLNQPQHF. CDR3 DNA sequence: TGCAGTGTGGGAGGCCTAAATCAGCCCCAGCATTTT.

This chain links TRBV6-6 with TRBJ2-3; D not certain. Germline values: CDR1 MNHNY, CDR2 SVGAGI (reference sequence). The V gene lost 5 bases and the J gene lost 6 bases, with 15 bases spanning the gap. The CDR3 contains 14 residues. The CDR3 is CASSPPVLGDTQYF. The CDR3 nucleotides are TGTGCCAGCAGTCCTCCGGTGCTCGGGGATACGCAGTATTTT.

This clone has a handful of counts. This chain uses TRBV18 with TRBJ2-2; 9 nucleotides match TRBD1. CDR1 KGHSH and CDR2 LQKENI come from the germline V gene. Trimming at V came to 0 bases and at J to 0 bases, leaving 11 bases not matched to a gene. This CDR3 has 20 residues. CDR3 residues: CASSPPKTGGVVSNTGELFF. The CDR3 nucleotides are TGTGCCAGCTCACCACCCAAAACAGGGGGCGTCGTGTCGAACACCGGGGAGCTGTTTTTT. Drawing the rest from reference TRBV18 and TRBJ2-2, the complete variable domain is NAGVMQNPRHLVRRRGQEARLRCSPMKGHSHVYWYRQLPEEGLKFMVYLQKENIIDESGMPKERFSAEFPKEGPSILRIQQVVRGDSAAYFCASSPPKTGGVVSNTGELFFGEGSRLTVL.

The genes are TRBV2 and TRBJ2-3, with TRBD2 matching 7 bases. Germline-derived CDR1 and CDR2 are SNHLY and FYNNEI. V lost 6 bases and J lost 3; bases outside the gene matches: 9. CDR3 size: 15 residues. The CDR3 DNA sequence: TGTGCCAGCAGAGAAAGACTAGCAAATACAGATACGCAGTATTTT. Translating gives CASRERLANTDTQYF.

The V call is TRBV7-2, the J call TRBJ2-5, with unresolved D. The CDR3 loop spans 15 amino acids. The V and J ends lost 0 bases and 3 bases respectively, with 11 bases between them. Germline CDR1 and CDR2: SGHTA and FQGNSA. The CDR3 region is CASSLAKGREETQYF. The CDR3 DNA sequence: TGTGCCAGCAGCTTAGCGAAGGGTCGCGAAGAGACCCAGTACTTC.

This CDR3 reads CASSPNSAGANVLTF. The CDR3 region has the DNA TGTGCCAGCTCACCGAACAGCGCTGGGGCCAACGTCCTGACTTTC. This chain uses TRBV18 with TRBJ2-6; D remains unclear. The germline CDR1 and CDR2 sequences are KGHSH and LQKENI. The CDR3 spans 15 residues. Trimming left V 3 bases short and J 2 bases short, with 8 bases between.